This T cell receptor beta chain originates from a study of blood T cell repertoires in COVID-19. Study as a whole: Samples representing acute and convalescent COVID-19 were sourced from the United States, Italy and Spain. Sources were T cells, B-cell-depleted T cells, or PBMCs; the material itself was cDNA or gDNA.

In the original analysis: From reference gene primer amplification, estimates of nucleated cell counts were derived. Clones were sequenced by immunoSEQ multiplex PCR, and TCRdb holds only the in-frame ones, with some missing. The DNA gave D and trimming, while V, J and clone size come from that table. The table records more than 80,000 clones, about 80% of them present only once. Germline lookup yields CDR1 SGHVS and CDR2 FQNEAQ. The CDR3 is 14 amino acids. The V gene lost 5 bases and the J gene lost 7 bases, with 14 bases spanning the gap. This sequence joins TRBV7-8 and TRBJ1-4; D not certain. The sequencing sample was made of peripheral blood. The TCR originated in a woman in her seventies with acute or convalescent COVID-19. CDR3 amino acids: CASSQTEPLEKLFF. The CDR3 DNA sequence: TGTGCCAGCAGCCAGACGGAGCCCCTTGAAAAACTGTTTTTT.